These T cell receptor beta chains were read from a single sample in a study of PD-L1 blockade in urothelial cancer. Generated by immunoSEQ multiplex PCR, the TCRdb table keeps only in-frame clones and is missing some. This table holds about 80,000 clones, around 90% found once. The sample was PBMCs, taken around atezolizumab (anti-PD-L1) treatment. The origin of the receptors is a woman between 65 and 79 years old with urothelial cancer. Each CDR3 is given with its conserved first and last residue. Fields, in order: CDR3 DNA, CDR3 protein, J gene, CDR3 length, clone size, V gene, D gene. D genes are given only for firm matches. Expanded clones get a size class; other rows say once, few or many, or leave the size out.

DNA: TGCGCCAGCAGCTTGAACCAGGGCCAAGAGACCCAGTACTTC
CDR3: CASSLNQGQETQYF
J: TRBJ2-5
length: 14
size: NA
V: TRBV5-1
D: NA

DNA: TGTGCCAGCAGCTTTAGCGAAGGTGAGCAGTTCTTC
CDR3: CASSFSEGEQFF
J: TRBJ2-1
length: 12
size: NA
V: TRBV11-2
D: NA

DNA: TGCGCCAGCAGCCAATACAGGGACCCTAGCACAGATACGCAGTATTTT
CDR3: CASSQYRDPSTDTQYF
J: TRBJ2-3
length: 16
size: few
V: TRBV4-1
D: NA

DNA: TGTGCCAGCAGCGTAGTGGGAGACACTGAAGCTTTCTTT
CDR3: CASSVVGDTEAFF
J: TRBJ1-1
length: 13
size: NA
V: TRBV9
D: NA

DNA: TGCGCCAGCAGCGAGGGTAGAGGGACAGGATATGAAAAACTGTTTTTT
CDR3: CASSEGRGTGYEKLFF
J: TRBJ1-4
length: 16
size: NA
V: TRBV5-1
D: TRBD1

DNA: TGCGCCAGCAGCCAAGGGCGGGAGCAGTACTTC
CDR3: CASSQGREQYF
J: TRBJ2-7
length: 11
size: NA
V: TRBV4-1
D: NA

DNA: TGTGCCAGCAGCTTAGAGGGGGACAGGCGTGATGATGGCTACACCTTC
CDR3: CASSLEGDRRDDGYTF
J: TRBJ1-2
length: 16
size: NA
V: TRBV11-3
D: TRBD1

DNA: TGCGCCAGCAGCCATGAACCTAGCGGCAACTCCTACAATGAGCAGTTCTTC
CDR3: CASSHEPSGNSYNEQFF
J: TRBJ2-1
length: 17
size: NA
V: TRBV4-1
D: TRBD2

DNA: TGTGCCAGCAGTTATTCCATGTGCAGGGCGGACTACGAGCAGTACTTC
CDR3: CASSYSMCRADYEQYF
J: TRBJ2-7
length: 16
size: NA
V: TRBV6-5
D: NA

DNA: TGTGCCAGCAGCTTCTTAAGTATTGCGCGAGTGCAAGAGACCCAGTACTTC
CDR3: CASSFLSIARVQETQYF
J: TRBJ2-5
length: 17
size: NA
V: TRBV11-2
D: NA

DNA: TGCGCCAGCAGCCAAGAATTTAGTGAGCAGTACTTC
CDR3: CASSQEFSEQYF
J: TRBJ2-7
length: 12
size: NA
V: TRBV4-1
D: NA

DNA: TGTGCCAGCAGCGTCGGACGCTTCGGGGACACTGAAGCTTTCTTT
CDR3: CASSVGRFGDTEAFF
J: TRBJ1-1
length: 15
size: NA
V: TRBV5-4
D: NA

DNA: TGCGCCAGCAGTCCCAGACGGGACACTGAAGCTTTCTTT
CDR3: CASSPRRDTEAFF
J: TRBJ1-1
length: 13
size: NA
V: TRBV4-1
D: NA

DNA: TGCGCCAGCAGCTCAAGATCGGGGGGAGTCGGATCGGGCTACACCTTC
CDR3: CASSSRSGGVGSGYTF
J: TRBJ1-2
length: 16
size: NA
V: TRBV5-1
D: NA

DNA: TGTGCCACCAGCAGTGGACGGGGATCGAACACCGGGGAGCTGTTTTTT
CDR3: CATSSGRGSNTGELFF
J: TRBJ2-2
length: 16
size: NA
V: TRBV15
D: NA

DNA: TGTGCCAGCAGCTTAAATTCCGGGGAATCAAATGGCTACACCTTC
CDR3: CASSLNSGESNGYTF
J: TRBJ1-2
length: 15
size: NA
V: TRBV7-3
D: NA

DNA: TGTGCCAGCAGCAAACCGGGACAGCTGAAGGGGCAGTATTTT
CDR3: CASSKPGQLKGQYF
J: TRBJ2-3
length: 14
size: NA
V: TRBV21-1
D: NA

DNA: TGTGCCAGCAGTCTGGAGTCTGGAAACACCATATATTTT
CDR3: CASSLESGNTIYF
J: TRBJ1-3
length: 13
size: NA
V: TRBV6-1
D: NA

DNA: TGTGCCAGTAGTCCACGGACAGACCTAAGCAATCAGCCCCAGCATTTT
CDR3: CASSPRTDLSNQPQHF
J: TRBJ1-5
length: 16
size: NA
V: TRBV19
D: NA

DNA: TGTGCCAGCAGCAACCCCTGGGGGGGCACTGAAGCTTTCTTT
CDR3: CASSNPWGGTEAFF
J: TRBJ1-1
length: 14
size: NA
V: TRBV21-1
D: NA

DNA: TGTGCCAGCAAGGAGCGGACCCACGAGCAGTACTTC
CDR3: CASKERTHEQYF
J: TRBJ2-7
length: 12
size: once
V: TRBV2
D: NA

DNA: TGCGCCAGCAGCCAAGATCTAGGCACAGATACGCAGTATTTT
CDR3: CASSQDLGTDTQYF
J: TRBJ2-3
length: 14
size: NA
V: TRBV4-1
D: NA

DNA: TGTGCCAGCAGCGAGCGGGGGGGCGGAGCAGATACGCAGTATTTT
CDR3: CASSERGGGADTQYF
J: TRBJ2-3
length: 15
size: once
V: TRBV6-5
D: TRBD2

DNA: TGCGCCAGCAGCTTGGGGCCAGCGGGAGTGACAGATACGCAGTATTTT
CDR3: CASSLGPAGVTDTQYF
J: TRBJ2-3
length: 16
size: NA
V: TRBV5-1
D: TRBD2

DNA: TGCACCAGCAGCCAAGGGCGCAAGCGGGGTAGCAATCAGCCCCAGCATTTT
CDR3: CTSSQGRKRGSNQPQHF
J: TRBJ1-5
length: 17
size: NA
V: TRBV1
D: NA

DNA: TGTGCCAGCAGCTTAGGTGTATGGGGGGTTGGAAACACCATATATTTT
CDR3: CASSLGVWGVGNTIYF
J: TRBJ1-3
length: 16
size: once
V: TRBV7-2
D: NA